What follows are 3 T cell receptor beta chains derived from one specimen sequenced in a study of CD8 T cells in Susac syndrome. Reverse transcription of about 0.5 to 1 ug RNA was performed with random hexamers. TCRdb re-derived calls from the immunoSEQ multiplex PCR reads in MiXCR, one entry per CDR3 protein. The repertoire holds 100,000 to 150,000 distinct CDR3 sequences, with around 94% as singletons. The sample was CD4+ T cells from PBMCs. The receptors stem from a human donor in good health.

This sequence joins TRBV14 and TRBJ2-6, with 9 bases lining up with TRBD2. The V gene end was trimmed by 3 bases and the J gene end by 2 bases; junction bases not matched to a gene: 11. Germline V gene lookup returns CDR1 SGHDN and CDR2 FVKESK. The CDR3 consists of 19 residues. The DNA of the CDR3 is TGTGCCAGCAGCCACGCAAGGAGGGCTAGCGGGACTGGGGCCAACGTCCTGACTTTC. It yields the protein CASSHARRASGTGANVLTF.

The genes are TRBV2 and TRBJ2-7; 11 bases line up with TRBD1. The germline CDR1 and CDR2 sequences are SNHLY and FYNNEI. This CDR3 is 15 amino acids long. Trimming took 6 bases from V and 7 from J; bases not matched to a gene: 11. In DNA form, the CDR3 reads TGTGCCAGCAGCTACCGGGACAGGGGGGCTAGGGAGCAGTACTTC. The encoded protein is CASSYRDRGAREQYF.

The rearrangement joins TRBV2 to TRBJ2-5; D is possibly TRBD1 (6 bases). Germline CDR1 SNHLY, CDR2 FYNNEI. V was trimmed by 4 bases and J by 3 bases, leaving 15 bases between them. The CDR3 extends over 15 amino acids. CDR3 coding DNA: TGTGCCAGCAGTGGCCGGGACACCCGGGAAGAGACCCAGTACTTC. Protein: CASSGRDTREETQYF.